A selection of T cell receptor beta chains follows, all from one sample in a study of OX40 agonist ivuxolimab in advanced cancers. Profiled with immunoSEQ multiplex PCR; TCRdb holds only in-frame clones, not every one. This table has tens of thousands of clones, around nine tenths appearing once. Here the sequenced sample was CD4+ or CD8+ T cells sorted from blood, taken in a trial of the OX40 agonist ivuxolimab. These receptors were collected from an adult with an advanced solid tumor such as melanoma, head and neck, liver or kidney cancer. CDR3s include the opening cysteine and the closing phenylalanine or tryptophan. The D gene is left open where the match is weak. Some rows have no size entry. The others give once, few or many, or a class for an expanded clone.

J: TRBJ1-1
V: TRBV5-1
D: NA
size: medium-sized
DNA: TGCGCCAGCAGCTTGGTCCCAGAAAACACTGAAGCTTTCTTT
CDR3: CASSLVPENTEAFF

J: TRBJ1-3
V: TRBV9
D: NA
size: NA
DNA: TGTGCCAGCAGCGTAGGGGGTCAGGCTGGAAACACCATATATTTT
CDR3: CASSVGGQAGNTIYF

J: TRBJ1-2
V: TRBV6-1
D: NA
size: NA
DNA: TGTGCCAGCACTTCCAGGACGGGGGACTATGGCTACACCTTC
CDR3: CASTSRTGDYGYTF

J: TRBJ1-6
V: TRBV7-9
D: NA
size: NA
DNA: TGTGCCAGCAGCTTAGATAATTCACCCCTCCACTTT
CDR3: CASSLDNSPLHF

J: TRBJ1-2
V: TRBV6-5
D: NA
size: NA
DNA: TGTGCCAGCAGTGACCCGCCGGGGGGCAGTGGCTACACCTTC
CDR3: CASSDPPGGSGYTF

J: TRBJ2-7
V: TRBV4-3
D: TRBD2
size: NA
DNA: TGCGCCAGCAGCCCCCTGGCTAGCGGGGAGTACGAGCAGTACTTC
CDR3: CASSPLASGEYEQYF

J: TRBJ2-1
V: TRBV10-3
D: TRBD1
size: NA
DNA: TGTGCCATCAGCGACCGCGGACAGGGGAAGTACAATGAGCAGTTCTTC
CDR3: CAISDRGQGKYNEQFF

J: TRBJ1-2
V: TRBV29-1
D: NA
size: once
DNA: TGCAGCGTTGAAGGGATAGACCAGGGCGGCTACACCTTC
CDR3: CSVEGIDQGGYTF

J: TRBJ2-5
V: TRBV11-2
D: NA
size: NA
DNA: TGTGCCAGCAGCTTAAGCAGGGCCCAAGAGACCCAGTACTTC
CDR3: CASSLSRAQETQYF

J: TRBJ2-5
V: TRBV2
D: NA
size: NA
DNA: TGTGCCAGCAGGCGGGGTGGGGGGACCCAAGAGACCCAGTACTTC
CDR3: CASRRGGGTQETQYF

J: TRBJ1-4
V: TRBV27
D: NA
size: NA
DNA: TGTGCCAGCAGTTTCAGTGGGGGGGAAGAAAAACTGTTTTTT
CDR3: CASSFSGGEEKLFF

J: TRBJ1-2
V: TRBV12-5
D: NA
size: NA
DNA: TGTGCTAGTGGTCATGGTACCGACAGGAGAGCTAACTATGGCTACACCTTC
CDR3: CASGHGTDRRANYGYTF

J: TRBJ2-5
V: TRBV7-3
D: TRBD2
size: few
DNA: TGTGCCAGCAGCCCGAGCGGGGGGGCCTTCGGGGAGACCCAGTACTTC
CDR3: CASSPSGGAFGETQYF

J: TRBJ1-4
V: TRBV5-4
D: NA
size: NA
DNA: TGTGCCAGCAGCTTGGAAAAGCAGACAACTAATGAAAAACTGTTTTTT
CDR3: CASSLEKQTTNEKLFF

J: TRBJ2-3
V: TRBV11-2
D: NA
size: NA
DNA: TGTGCCAGCAGCCCAACTACAGAGCTTTCTTACGATACGCAGTATTTT
CDR3: CASSPTTELSYDTQYF

J: TRBJ2-2
V: TRBV5-1
D: NA
size: NA
DNA: TGCGCCAGCAGATCCCAGACTACTGGGAACACCGGGGAGCTGTTTTTT
CDR3: CASRSQTTGNTGELFF

J: TRBJ1-4
V: TRBV29-1
D: NA
size: NA
DNA: TGCAGCGGTAGAACCGGCAATGAAAAACTGTTTTTT
CDR3: CSGRTGNEKLFF

J: TRBJ1-1
V: TRBV18
D: TRBD1
size: once
DNA: TGTGCCAGCTCAAACAGGGACAGCCAACCCGAGGCTTTCTTT
CDR3: CASSNRDSQPEAFF

J: TRBJ1-5
V: TRBV16
D: NA
size: NA
DNA: TGTGCCAGCAGCCAATCGCGGAATCAGCCCCAGCATTTT
CDR3: CASSQSRNQPQHF

J: TRBJ1-2
V: TRBV11-2
D: TRBD1
size: NA
DNA: TGTGCCAGCAGCCCGGGCCCAGGGGGCTATGGCTACACCTTC
CDR3: CASSPGPGGYGYTF

J: TRBJ1-5
V: TRBV4-1
D: NA
size: NA
DNA: TGCGCCAGCAGCCAAGATTCCTCTTCCGCATATTATAGCAATCAGCCCCAGCATTTT
CDR3: CASSQDSSSAYYSNQPQHF

J: TRBJ1-5
V: TRBV6-6
D: NA
size: once
DNA: TGTGCCAGCGGGCATAATCAGCCCCAGCATTTT
CDR3: CASGHNQPQHF

J: TRBJ2-2
V: TRBV19
D: NA
size: once
DNA: TGTGCCAGTGGTGCCGGGGAGCTGTTTTTT
CDR3: CASGAGELFF

J: TRBJ1-5
V: TRBV7-8
D: NA
size: NA
DNA: TGTGCCAGCAGCTTAGCGCAAGATCAGCCCCAGCATTTT
CDR3: CASSLAQDQPQHF

J: TRBJ2-2
V: TRBV14
D: NA
size: NA
DNA: TGTGCCAGCAGCCAATATGTTAACACCGGGGAGCTGTTTTTT
CDR3: CASSQYVNTGELFF

J: TRBJ2-2
V: TRBV7-9
D: TRBD2
size: once
DNA: TGTGCCAGCAGCGGGACTAGCGGAGGGTTCGGGGAGCTGTTTTTT
CDR3: CASSGTSGGFGELFF

J: TRBJ1-1
V: TRBV25-1
D: NA
size: NA
DNA: TGTGCCAGCAGTGAAGGTTCCCCAGGGAGCACTGAAGCTTTCTTT
CDR3: CASSEGSPGSTEAFF

J: TRBJ1-2
V: TRBV29-1
D: NA
size: NA
DNA: TGCAGCGCCCGGGAAGGTTATGGCTACACCTTC
CDR3: CSAREGYGYTF

J: TRBJ1-1
V: TRBV5-1
D: NA
size: NA
DNA: TGCGCCAGCAGCTTGGATGGAGGAGGGACTGAAGCTTTCTTT
CDR3: CASSLDGGGTEAFF

J: TRBJ2-1
V: TRBV7-2
D: NA
size: NA
DNA: TGTGCCAGCAGCTTAATGGGCCAGGGGACCCATGAGCAGTTCTTC
CDR3: CASSLMGQGTHEQFF

J: TRBJ1-1
V: TRBV5-1
D: NA
size: NA
DNA: TGCGCCAGCAGCCGTACTTCCGGCACTGAAGCTTTCTTT
CDR3: CASSRTSGTEAFF

J: TRBJ2-7
V: TRBV6-5
D: TRBD2
size: NA
DNA: TGTGCCAGCAGTGATAGCGGGACACCCTACGAGCAGTACTTC
CDR3: CASSDSGTPYEQYF

J: TRBJ1-5
V: TRBV19
D: NA
size: NA
DNA: TGTGCCAGTAGTATAGTAGGGACCAATCAGCCCCAGCATTTT
CDR3: CASSIVGTNQPQHF

J: TRBJ1-2
V: TRBV5-1
D: NA
size: NA
DNA: TGCGCCAGCTCCCGTGAGGGTGGGAACTATGGCTACACCTTC
CDR3: CASSREGGNYGYTF

J: TRBJ1-1
V: TRBV11-2
D: NA
size: NA
DNA: TGTGCCAGCAGCTCTTCGACAGGTTTAGCGACTGAAGCTTTCTTT
CDR3: CASSSSTGLATEAFF

J: TRBJ1-1
V: TRBV6-6
D: NA
size: NA
DNA: TGTGCCAGCAGTTACTCGACTAGCACTGAAGCTTTCTTT
CDR3: CASSYSTSTEAFF

J: TRBJ2-7
V: TRBV5-1
D: NA
size: NA
DNA: TGCGCCAGCAGGCCTGAATGGGGGGCCTCCGAGCAGTACTTC
CDR3: CASRPEWGASEQYF

J: TRBJ1-2
V: TRBV11-2
D: NA
size: few
DNA: TGTGCCAGCAGTCCATACCGCTACGGCTACACCTTC
CDR3: CASSPYRYGYTF

J: TRBJ1-2
V: TRBV5-5
D: TRBD1
size: NA
DNA: TGTGCCAGCAGCTTGAGTCTATTCGACAGGGGGAAAACGGGCGGCTACACCTTC
CDR3: CASSLSLFDRGKTGGYTF

J: TRBJ2-7
V: TRBV6-1
D: TRBD1
size: NA
DNA: TGTGCCAGCAGAACCGGGACAGGGAGCTCCTACGAGCAGTACTTC
CDR3: CASRTGTGSSYEQYF

J: TRBJ1-2
V: TRBV23-1
D: NA
size: NA
DNA: TGCGCCACCGGGACACCAATTAACTATGGCTACACCTTC
CDR3: CATGTPINYGYTF

J: TRBJ2-1
V: TRBV7-3
D: NA
size: NA
DNA: TGTGCCAGCAGCTTAATACTTGGGACCGGATACAATGAGCAGTTCTTC
CDR3: CASSLILGTGYNEQFF

J: TRBJ2-1
V: TRBV18
D: NA
size: once
DNA: TGTGCCAGCTCACCGGAACGGACCTACAATGAGCAGTTCTTC
CDR3: CASSPERTYNEQFF

J: TRBJ2-1
V: TRBV19
D: NA
size: NA
DNA: TGTGCCAGTAGTATAGTCGGGCTATCCAACTCCTACAATGAGCAGTTCTTC
CDR3: CASSIVGLSNSYNEQFF

J: TRBJ1-5
V: TRBV21-1
D: NA
size: NA
DNA: TGTGCCAGCAGCATAAACAGGGGAATGCAGCCCCAGCATTTT
CDR3: CASSINRGMQPQHF

J: TRBJ1-1
V: TRBV5-6
D: NA
size: NA
DNA: TGTGCCAGCAGCCGTAACAGGGCCACTGAAGCTTTCTTT
CDR3: CASSRNRATEAFF

J: TRBJ2-7
V: TRBV4-3
D: TRBD2
size: NA
DNA: TGCGCCAGCAGCCCCGGGGGGTCCTCCTACGAGCAGTACTTC
CDR3: CASSPGGSSYEQYF

J: TRBJ2-3
V: TRBV11-2
D: NA
size: NA
DNA: TGTGCCAGCAGCCCCCAGGTAGTGGGGAGCACAGATACGCAGTATTTT
CDR3: CASSPQVVGSTDTQYF

J: TRBJ2-7
V: TRBV5-5
D: TRBD1
size: NA
DNA: TGTGCCAGCAGCTTGGGGAGCACAGGGGGCCACGAGCAGTACTTC
CDR3: CASSLGSTGGHEQYF